This TCR beta chain derives from a study of blood T cell repertoires in COVID-19. Study overall: The United States, Italy and Spain provided the acute and convalescent COVID-19 samples. Nucleic acid was either cDNA or gDNA, and it came from T cells, B-cell-depleted T cells, or PBMCs.

Those enrolled in Seattle joined during active infection and were followed longitudinally afterward. V was cut by 3 bases and J by 3 bases, with 9 bases left in between. From germline, CDR1 is MNHEY and CDR2 SMNVEV (reference sequence). This CDR3 comprises 14 residues. The authors' processing: How many nucleated cells were present was estimated from reference gene primer amplification. TCRdb keeps only in-frame clones here, not all; method: immunoSEQ multiplex PCR. V, J and clone size derive from that table, while D and trimming were established from the DNA sequence. Of fewer than 140,000 clones detected, 75% to 85% appear once; the ten largest clones hold about 6.3%.

This sequence was found in a man at least 80 years old with COVID-19, enrolled during active disease. This rearrangement joins TRBV27 to TRBJ1-5; D gene unclear. Sequencing was done on a sample of peripheral blood. Here the CDR3 reads CASSFRGYNQPQHF. CDR3 bases: TGTGCCAGCAGTTTTCGGGGTTACAATCAGCCCCAGCATTTT.